This T cell receptor beta chain emerged from a study of T cells in Graves' hyperthyroidism and ophthalmopathy. Amplified TCR beta CDR3 regions derived from RNA transcripts. TCR CDR3 regions were first amplified by RT-PCR with HTBI primers. TCRdb redid the calling of the multiplex PCR reads with MiXCR, one entry per CDR3 protein. In the table there are hundreds of thousands of distinct CDR3 sequences, roughly 15% of which are singletons. In this sample, this clonotype turned up a few times. The sequenced material came from blood. The TCR comes from a woman aged 40 to 50 with Graves' ophthalmopathy.

Here the CDR3 reads CASTEPGQAISGNTIYF. CDR3 in DNA: TGTGCCAGCACTGAACCGGGACAGGCCATCTCTGGAAACACCATATATTTT. The chain uses TRBV28 and TRBJ1-3; 8 bases fit TRBD1. V lost 7 bases and J lost 0; bases outside the gene matches: 11. Germline lookup yields CDR1 MDHEN and CDR2 SYDVKM. This CDR3 has 17 amino acids.